This note documents a single TCR beta chain sequence. The antigen this receptor binds is unknown. Because this receptor comes from a mouse, its gene names and germline sequences follow the mouse reference. The CDR3 is cut off 1 residue early in the read; its end comes from the germline J gene. Libraries were made using the immunoSEQ multiplex PCR assay. Adaptive Biotechnologies performed the TCRbeta CDR3 sequencing at survey depth and reported CDR3 sequences, V/J genes, productive frequency and template counts. TCR beta CDR3 regions were amplified from genomic DNA rather than RNA. In the source study's methods: Jensen-Shannon divergence was used to quantify pairwise repertoire overlap between tissues, with a value of 1 indicating complete divergence and a value of 0 indicating identical repertoires. Tissues were clustered by single-linkage agglomerative hierarchical clustering of pairwise JSD values, and the clustering results were displayed as dendrograms. GLIPH2 was run on all patient samples with simulation_depth 1000, kmer_min_depth 3, cdr3_length_cutoff 8, keeping groups with more than two unique CDR3s. In a standardized tissue-overlap score, Jaccard GLIPH-group overlap across patients was extrapolated to a standard repertoire size of 1000 clones. Associations of diversity with clinical or experimental variables used linear mixed-effect models with tissue fixed effects and individual random effects. Entries here come from immuneACCESS through TCRdb and include only in-frame sequences with V and J called. Some clones fail to appear in such tables; in the studies checked, an unresolved V gene covers under half of the shortfall, and the cause of the remainder is unknown. The V and J calls and the clone size are those of that table, but D and trimming were determined from the DNA. In all, the sample holds tens of thousands of clones, and 72% of those were seen once. The ten largest clones capture 0.65% to 0.75% of the sample.

The data are from a study of tissue T cells after allogeneic stem cell transplantation (dated by TCRdb to between 2021 and 2024). About the full investigation: The study profiled TCR beta repertoires in many tissues obtained from research autopsies of patients with and without GVHD, and also in mouse models of GVHD. The human arm was conducted as a prospective observational study, and neither blinding nor randomization was performed. Results the study describes overall, beyond this receptor: The study did not establish which tissue TCRs were alloreactive or antigen-specific, and some clones may have been host cells that persisted. Within patients, how anatomically similar the tissues were was a key factor in shaping TCR repertoire composition, regardless of disease or transplant status. The patient cohort was small and varied clinically, and sampling depth was recognized as a limitation. Few T cell clones were found to be shared across patients, but shared repertoire signatures across patients were revealed in a tissue-specific fashion by motif-based clustering. In both patients and mice, T cells from blood and spleen picked up only a limited part of the TCR repertoire that was detected in tissues.

From a lookup of the germline V gene, CDR1 and CDR2 are SGHSA and FRNQAP. The cysteine opens and the phenylalanine closes a CDR3 of 13 amino acids. The DNA covers only part of the CDR3, 36 bases in frame from base 1. V and J are truncated by 4 bases and 3 bases respectively, leaving an intervening sequence of 9 bases. Before genomic DNA isolation with the DNeasy Blood & Tissue Kit, mouse tissues were minced using razor blades in buffered saline. The sequence derives from a female BALB/c mouse in good health. Members of this strain share the MHC haplotype H2-d. What was sequenced was spleen. Recombination linked TRBV16 to TRBJ1-1; the D gene is perhaps TRBD1, from 5 matching bases. The CDR3 protein sequence reads: CASSWGADTEVFF. The sequenced CDR3 bases are TGTGCAAGCAGCTGGGGCGCGGACACAGAAGTCTTC. Here the CDR3 is joined to the reference TRBV16 and TRBJ1-1 genes, and the full variable domain is: NAGVIQTPRHKVTGKGQEATLWCEPISGHSAVFWYRQTIVQGLEFLTYFRNQAPIDDSGMPKERFSAQMPNQSHSTLKIQSTQPQDSAVYLCASSWGADTEVFFGKGTRLTVV.